The present T cell receptor (beta chain) was sequenced within a study of T cells in Graves' hyperthyroidism and ophthalmopathy (dated by TCRdb to between 2018 and 2021). Regarding the study in general: Peripheral blood samples were taken at the time of initial diagnosis, prior to any treatment. A discovery cohort of around 98 patients, roughly 40 with Graves' ophthalmopathy and fewer than 65 with stable Graves' hyperthyroidism, was used to find distinguishing TCR V-J signatures. Prospective prediction of ophthalmopathy was tested in an independent validation cohort of approximately 19 hyperthyroidism patients and 17 patients who later progressed to ophthalmopathy. The approximately 98 discovery patients were randomly divided into training and test sets at a 7:3 ratio. The study also compared thyroid tissue and blood T-cell repertoires from 6 or 7 Graves' hyperthyroidism patients. After sampling, hyperthyroidism patients received methimazole starting at 30 mg daily, and ophthalmopathy patients received high-dose intravenous methylprednisolone. TCR Vbeta CDR3 sequencing of roughly 140 peripheral blood samples (approximately 44 ophthalmopathy, 75 hyperthyroidism and roughly 17 progressor patients) is reported in the paper. Paper-wide results and their limitations: Sample size was not statistically predetermined, and blinding of investigators to group allocation was not performed. Most expanded thyroid clonotypes (frequency above 0.001) were also detected in blood, a finding suggesting that blood repertoires may reflect thyroid immune responses. In validation, progression to ophthalmopathy was predicted by the model with roughly 69% sensitivity and around 76% specificity, a median of about 6.8 months before onset. In cross-validation, a model built on a 13 V-J signature told ophthalmopathy apart from stable hyperthyroidism with approximately 90% sensitivity and around 81% specificity, and in testing the same model reached 80%/75%.

V is clipped by 0 bases and J by 3 bases, and the sequence between their germline boundaries is 12 bases long. The germline V gene (reference sequence) sets CDR1 to DFQATT and CDR2 to SNEGSKA. Reading from cysteine to phenylalanine, the CDR3 counts 14 amino acids. Only the CDR3 region is kept as DNA, spanning 42 bases read in frame from base 1. The TCR beta CDR3 regions were amplified from RNA transcripts. The TCR CDR3 was subjected to a first round of RT-PCR using the HTBI primer set and the Qiagen OneStep RT-PCR kit. Libraries were constructed in a second round of multiplex PCR, after which size selection and purification were performed. Paired-end sequencing of the libraries was performed with 100 bp reads on an Illumina HiSeq2000. From the authors' description of their analysis: Raw data were processed with SOAPnuke, discarding reads with adapters, uncalled bases, mean Phred below 15, or no exact constant-primer or identifier match. High-quality paired reads were merged using COPE v1.2.5, and each unique nucleotide sequence was defined as a clonotype. Clonotypes were aligned to IMGT TRBV, TRBD and TRBJ reference segments using MiTCR v1.1. The analysis included only V-J combinations with a frequency above 0.0001, which together covered 99% to 99.2% of the repertoires. A TCS score was defined as the ratio of F50 (clonal expansion) to E x V (chaos), with BLOSUM62-based TCRdist applied between CDR3 peptides within each V-J. Welch's t-statistics and random forest reduced fewer than 550 V-J features to 10 to 15, which were used in a naive Bayes classifier (R e1071). TCRdb passed the public sequencing reads through fastp at Q25 and MiXCR, retaining productive beta sequences. Rows with a matching CDR3 protein are joined into one entry that keeps the most common DNA and genes. The V and J calls, along with clone size, are taken from TCRdb and not from the paper's own processing. This sample gives about 500,000 distinct CDR3 sequences in total; roughly 16% of them show up just once. Jointly, the top ten make up 25% to 30% of the sample.

This clonotype appeared many times. What antigen it recognizes has not been identified. One base away there is no much larger clone; base qualities are not given. In the ophthalmopathy patients, disease was moderately to severely active, with a Clinical Activity Score of 3 or more, a NOSPECS grade of 4 or more, and a duration of less than 3 months. The study excluded patients with uncontrolled infections, other autoimmune diseases, pregnancy or lactation. Clinical symptoms, serum thyroxine and TRAb, thyroid ultrasound, and orbital computed tomography formed the basis for the diagnoses. PBMCs were isolated from approximately 10 ml of fresh peripheral blood by Ficoll-Paque density gradient centrifugation. Total RNA was extracted using Trizol reagent, and RNA quality was assessed on an Agilent 2100 Bioanalyzer.

This sequence originates from a woman in her twenties or thirties with Graves' ophthalmopathy. Sequenced: blood. The V gene is TRBV20-1 and the J gene is TRBJ2-7, with a weak D call of TRBD2 (7 bases match). CDR3 reads: CSARDGGDNYEQYF. Read as DNA, the sequence is TGCAGTGCTAGAGATGGGGGGGACAACTACGAGCAGTACTTC.